This section outlines one T cell receptor (beta chain) sequence together with its context. Its antigen is currently unknown. The record originates from a study of cytomegalovirus exposure and HLA in healthy donors. Study in general: The study's early data release held about 85 million unique TCRs from HLA-typed donors.

The CDR3 is 16 residues long. Trimming shortened V by 4 bases and J by 2 bases, and 15 bases separated the two germline ends. In germline, CDR1 is SGHAT, CDR2 FQNNGV. Use of 60 Vbeta and 13 Jbeta primers characterized the PCR. Repertoires were generated with immunoSEQ multiplex PCR, while TCRdb's copy carries only in-frame clones and drops some. This table has 45,000 to 65,000 clones, approximately 86% appearing once. Study-level points and caveats: The study listed approximately 160 cytomegalovirus-associated TCR beta chains.

Sequenced material: PBMCs. The sequence was obtained from a woman between 18 and 29 years old in good health and CMV-seronegative. This chain links TRBV11-2 with TRBJ2-1, with D maybe TRBD1 (6 bases). The CDR3 reads CASSSHRVETYNEQFF. In DNA, the CDR3 is TGTGCCAGCAGCTCCCACAGGGTTGAGACCTACAATGAGCAGTTCTTC.